The present entry profiles one TCR beta chain with its context. The data were taken from a study of blood T cell repertoires in COVID-19. CDR3 length: 14 amino acids. J lost 8 bases, V lost 4 bases, and 10 bases had no gene match. The germline V gene has CDR1 SGDLS and CDR2 YYNGEE. The participants were between roughly 18 and 100 years old and came from under 25 US areas. Grouping used clinical history reported by participants in a survey and questionnaire. Two negative PCRs, clearance, or symptom resolution had been documented for recovered Cohort 3 donors. Authors' methods: Researchers report that nucleated cell counts were estimated from reference gene primer amplification. Generated by immunoSEQ multiplex PCR, the TCRdb table keeps only in-frame clones and is missing some. V and J calls plus clone size are reproduced from that table; the DNA served to infer D and trimming. The sample shows roughly 290,000 clones, 70% to 90% of them seen only once.

The chain employs TRBV9 and TRBJ1-2, with TRBD1 matching 8 bases. This clonotype originated in a man aged 25-45 years who had recovered from COVID-19. Source material: PBMCs or T cells enriched from blood (not recorded which). The CDR3 loop reads CASSLEQGAYGYTF. CDR3 coding DNA: TGTGCCAGCAGCCTAGAGCAGGGGGCATACGGCTACACCTTC.